This record looks at one T cell receptor (beta chain) sequence and its context. At one boundary the junction diverges from the germline segment, which might be a read error. The V gene's germline CDR1 is KGHSH and CDR2 LQKENI. The CDR3 spans 15 residues. This record comes from a study of neurological immune-mediated disorders. One entry per CDR3 protein, called by TCRdb with MiXCR from the 5' RACE reads. Here the sample spans fewer than 50,000 distinct CDR3 sequences, roughly 14% being singletons. This receptor was taken from a woman aged 60-75 years with HTLV-1-associated myelopathy (HAM/TSP). The J gene is TRBJ1-2, the V gene TRBV18; possible D gene TRBD1, 5 bases. The sample was CD4+ T cells from blood. As DNA, the CDR3 is TGTGTCAGCTCACCACTGGGGGGGGAGTCAACCGGCTACACCTTC. It is translated as CVSSPLGGESTGYTF.